This TCR beta chain was documented in a study of cytomegalovirus exposure and HLA in healthy donors. Study findings and constraints: CMV antigen specificity of a few CMV-associated chains was confirmed in vitro. Presence/absence analyses supposed approximately even sequencing depth among donors. In a later analysis, compared with equally common non-associated chains, HLA-associated beta chains were more expanded.

Turning to this clone: Its specificity is not known.

Germline CDR1 and CDR2: LNHDA and SQIVND (reference sequence). There are 15 residues in the CDR3. V was clipped by 4 bases and J by 6 bases; unmatched bases: 5. The PCR ran on 60 Vbeta and 13 Jbeta primers. Assay: immunoSEQ multiplex PCR; the TCRdb copy retains only in-frame clones and omits some. The profile shows about 120,000 clones, around 70% of them singletons. The sequence derives from a woman aged 45-59 years in good health and CMV-seropositive. The chain is built from TRBV19 and TRBJ2-1, with TRBD2 matching 11 bases. Sequenced input: PBMCs. The DNA of the CDR3 is TGTGCCAGTAGTAGAGGACTAGCGGGCCCCAATGAGCAGTTCTTC. It encodes CASSRGLAGPNEQFF.